The 25 T cell receptor beta chains listed next were all sequenced from one sample in a study of blood T cell repertoires in COVID-19. Assay used: immunoSEQ multiplex PCR; TCRdb lists only in-frame clones, some missing. Among about 97,000 clones listed, around 88% were seen once. The source material was peripheral blood. Source of these receptors: a man aged 50 to 60 with COVID-19, enrolled during active disease.

The chain uses TRBV6-5 and TRBJ1-5; D remains ambiguous. The CDR3 totals 14 residues. Germline V gives CDR1 MNHEY, CDR2 SVGAGI. The V gene lost 6 bases and the J gene lost 13 bases, with 22 bases spanning the gap. CDR3 region: CASRKTNSGNRQHF. DNA for the CDR3: TGTGCCAGCAGAAAAACCAATTCGGGGAATCGACAGCATTTT.

The J gene is TRBJ2-5, the V gene TRBV27; D is perhaps TRBD1 (6 bases). The germline gives CDR1 MNHEY, CDR2 SMNVEV (reference sequence). This CDR3 is built from 15 residues. Trimming removed 1 base at V and 5 bases at J, with 14 bases between. CDR3 sequence (DNA): TGTGCCAGCAGTTTATGGTTTTCAGGGGAGGAGACCCAGTACTTC. It yields the protein CASSLWFSGEETQYF.

The chain joins TRBV10-3 to TRBJ2-5, with no clear D. V dropped 0 bases and J dropped 2 bases, with 7 bases sitting between them. Germline values: CDR1 ENHRY, CDR2 SYGVKD. The CDR3 totals 14 residues. The CDR3, as DNA: TGTGCCATCAGTGAGTCGGGCCTACAAGAGACCCAGTACTTC. Its protein product is CAISESGLQETQYF.

The rearrangement links TRBV6-2 or TRBV6-3 to TRBJ1-1, with 8 positions matching TRBD1. V shed 4 bases and J 5 bases; nucleotides not matched to a gene: 6. This CDR3 is built from 14 residues. The germline V gene has CDR1 MNHEY and CDR2 SVGEGT. CDR3: CASSFGQGWTEAFF. CDR3 coding DNA: TGTGCCAGCAGTTTCGGACAGGGATGGACTGAAGCTTTCTTT.

V usage is TRBV28 and J usage is TRBJ1-5, with 7 bases aligning to TRBD1. This CDR3 region has 16 residues. Germline trimming cut 5 bases from V and 2 bases from J; bases unmatched to any gene: 9. Germline V CDR1 and CDR2: MDHEN, SYDVKM. The CDR3 DNA reads as TGTGCCAGCAGTCGTATCCCCGGACAGGGCAATCAGCCCCAGCATTTT. Protein: CASSRIPGQGNQPQHF. Looking up the rest from reference TRBV28 and TRBJ1-5 gives the full variable domain: DVKVTQSSRYLVKRTGEKVFLECVQDMDHENMFWYRQDPGLGLRLIYFSYDVKMKEKGDIPEGYSVSREKKERFSLILESASTNQTSMYLCASSRIPGQGNQPQHFGDGTRLSIL.

The rearrangement uses TRBV6-5 and TRBJ2-7; 10 bases are a match to TRBD1. This CDR3 is 15 amino acids long. Germline CDR1 MNHEY, CDR2 SVGAGI. Trimming took 0 bases from V and 6 from J; bases not matched to a gene: 5. The CDR3 DNA follows: TGTGCCAGCAGTTACTCGTGGACAGGGGGTTTCGAGCAGTACTTC. Translated, it gives CASSYSWTGGFEQYF.

V usage is TRBV9 and J usage is TRBJ1-6, with 8 bases fitting TRBD1. J gave up 7 bases and V 3 bases, and 3 bases lay outside the gene matches. The CDR3 length is 14 residues. CDR1 is SGDLS and CDR2 is YYNGEE in the germline V gene. Here the CDR3 DNA reads TGTGCCAGCAGCGAGACAGGGGTAAATTCACCCCTCCACTTT. Its protein product is CASSETGVNSPLHF.

The rearrangement links TRBV5-6 to TRBJ1-1; D might be TRBD1 (5 bases). Trimming cost V 4 bases and J 2 bases, with 15 bases left between them. CDR1 is SGHDT, CDR2 YYEEEE, per germline. The CDR3 contains 15 residues. The CDR3 coding sequence is TGTGCCAGCAGCCGGGGGAGGGGAGCCAACACTGAAGCTTTCTTT. This sequence encodes CASSRGRGANTEAFF.

The genes are TRBV10-3 and TRBJ1-2, with no clear D. The CDR3 has 13 residues. The germline gives CDR1 ENHRY, CDR2 SYGVKD. V was cut by 0 bases and J by 6 bases, with 8 bases left in between. The CDR3 protein is CAISESTGDGYTF. The CDR3 nucleotides are TGTGCCATCAGTGAGTCGACCGGAGATGGCTACACCTTC.

This clone was seen a handful of times. The gene calls are TRBV29-1 and TRBJ1-3; 8 bases map to TRBD1. V was pared by 5 bases and J by 3 bases, with 3 bases of the junction left unmatched. The germline V gene has CDR1 SQVTM and CDR2 ANQGSEA. The CDR3 consists of 13 residues. The CDR3 is CSVRTGSGNTIYF. The CDR3 nucleotides read TGCAGCGTTAGGACAGGGAGTGGAAACACCATATATTTT.

This chain connects TRBV11-2 to TRBJ1-5; 10 positions match TRBD1. Germline CDR1 reads SGHAT; CDR2 reads FQNNGV. Germline trimming cut 4 bases from V and 4 bases from J; bases unmatched to any gene: 4. CDR3 length: 15 residues. DNA of the CDR3: TGTGCCAGCAGCTCCACGGACAGGGGGAATCAGCCCCAGCATTTT. As protein: CASSSTDRGNQPQHF.

This chain joins TRBV3-1 (or the pseudogene TRBV3-2) and TRBJ1-1, with a tentative D call TRBD1 (5 bases). The CDR3 consists of 12 residues. CDR1 is LGHDT, CDR2 YNNKEL, per germline (reference sequence). V gave up 3 bases and J gave up 11 bases, with 13 bases separating them. The CDR3, as DNA: TGTGCCAGCAGCCAGATAGGGGCTTCTGCTTTCTTT. Its protein product is CASSQIGASAFF.

The rearrangement links TRBV6-2 or TRBV6-3 to TRBJ1-5; D possibly corresponds to TRBD1 (5 bases). CDR1 is MNHEY, CDR2 SVGEGT, per germline. The CDR3 consists of 13 residues. With 0 bases removed from V and 11 bases from J, the gap between germline ends came to 11 bases. The CDR3 is CASSYSATGAQHF. CDR3 DNA: TGTGCCAGCAGTTACTCGGCCACGGGGGCCCAGCATTTT.

This clone was recorded once. The CDR3 is CASSPREGGRNEQFF. CDR3 coding DNA: TGTGCCAGCTCACCACGGGAGGGGGGGAGAAATGAGCAGTTCTTC. The V call is TRBV18, the J call TRBJ2-1, with D perhaps TRBD2 (7 bases). The CDR3 has 15 residues. Germline CDR1 reads KGHSH; CDR2 reads LQKENI. Trimming removed 1 base from V and 7 bases from J, with 14 bases in between.

This clone appeared a single time. The gene calls are TRBV29-1 and TRBJ1-2, with D uncertain. CDR3 length equals 13 residues. Germline V gene sequence: CDR1 SQVTM, CDR2 ANQGSEA. Between the trimmed V and J ends, which lost 1 base and 9 bases, there was a span of 15 bases. Here the CDR3 DNA reads TGCAGCGTTGAAGCGCGTTCGGAGTTCAGCTACACCTTC. Residues: CSVEARSEFSYTF.

The J gene is TRBJ1-2, the V gene TRBV20-1; D not certain. The CDR3 covers 11 residues. Germline V CDR1 and CDR2: DFQATT, SNEGSKA (reference sequence). CDR3 region: CSGVINYGYTF. The CDR3 DNA follows: TGCAGCGGAGTTATTAACTATGGCTACACCTTC.

The chain is built from TRBV11-2 and TRBJ1-6; D call uncertain. The germline V gene has CDR1 SGHAT and CDR2 FQNNGV. V was cut by 5 bases and J by 7 bases, with 15 bases left in between. CDR3 length equals 15 residues. CDR3 protein: CASSEMTSSNSPLHF. The CDR3 nucleotides are TGTGCCAGCAGCGAGATGACAAGTTCCAATTCACCCCTCCACTTT.

This rearrangement joins TRBV30 to TRBJ1-1; no firm D call. Germline-derived CDR1 and CDR2 are GTSNPN and SVGIG (reference sequence). This CDR3 is built from 13 residues. Trimming took 1 base from V and 1 from J, leaving 7 bases between them. In DNA form, the CDR3 reads TGTGCCTGGAGTGGGCATAAGAACACTGAAGCTTTCTTT. Its protein is CAWSGHKNTEAFF.

J is TRBJ2-1 and V is TRBV29-1; 12 nucleotides match TRBD1. The CDR3 runs to 13 residues. Germline CDR1 SQVTM, CDR2 ANQGSEA. Trimming at V came to 6 bases and at J to 9 bases, leaving 6 bases not matched to a gene. CDR3 sequence: CSVGDRGPREQFF. CDR3 nucleotides: TGCAGCGTCGGGGACAGGGGGCCGCGTGAGCAGTTCTTC.

The chain couples TRBV5-6 to TRBJ1-2; a weak D match, TRBD1 (6 bases). Germline CDR1 is SGHDT and CDR2 is YYEEEE. V was shortened by 4 bases and J by 2 bases, with 12 bases between the two germline ends. CDR3 length: 14 residues. In DNA form, the CDR3 reads TGTGCCAGCAGCCCCAAAGACAGGAACTATGGCTACACCTTC. It translates to CASSPKDRNYGYTF.

J is TRBJ1-5 and V is TRBV3-1 (or the pseudogene TRBV3-2); D is perhaps TRBD1 (6 bases). Per the germline V gene, CDR1 is LGHDT and CDR2 is YNNKEL (reference sequence). The CDR3 is made up of 14 amino acids. Between the trimmed V and J ends, which lost 7 bases and 5 bases, there was a span of 15 bases. CDR3 coding DNA: TGTGCCAGCAAAGCGACAGGAGAGGATCAGCCCCAGCATTTT. This codes for CASKATGEDQPQHF.

This sequence joins TRBV9 and TRBJ1-6, with D hard to call. V shed 4 bases and J shed 6 bases, with 14 bases lying between them. Germline lookup yields CDR1 SGDLS and CDR2 YYNGEE. The CDR3 runs to 15 residues. The CDR3 sequence: CASSPLSLGNSPLHF. The CDR3 DNA reads as TGTGCCAGCAGCCCATTGTCGCTAGGTAATTCACCCCTCCACTTT. Variable domain in full (rest from reference TRBV9 and TRBJ1-6): DSGVTQTPKHLITATGQRVTLRCSPRSGDLSVYWYQQSLDQGLQFLIQYYNGEERAKGNILERFSAQQFPDLHSELNLSSLELGDSALYFCASSPLSLGNSPLHFGNGTRLTVT.

This sequence joins TRBV18 and TRBJ1-5; a weak D match, TRBD1 (5 bases). Germline lookup yields CDR1 KGHSH and CDR2 LQKENI. CDR3 size: 15 residues. V lost 2 bases to trimming and J lost 4 bases, with 12 bases between them. The CDR3 loop reads CASSPGGNRNQPQHF. Written as DNA, the CDR3 is TGTGCCAGCTCACCAGGGGGGAATAGGAATCAGCCCCAGCATTTT.

This clone was observed a few times. At the DNA level, this CDR3 is encoded by other sequences in the same sample as well. The gene calls are TRBV10-2 and TRBJ2-3; D is uncertain. Germline CDR1 and CDR2: WSHSY and SAAADI. V was trimmed by 0 bases and J by 0 bases, leaving 7 bases between them. The CDR3 is 15 residues long. In nucleotides, the CDR3 is TGCGCCAGCAGTGAGTCGCCCACTAGCACAGATACGCAGTATTTT. Protein: CASSESPTSTDTQYF.

The chain links TRBV5-8 to TRBJ2-1; 7 bases align to TRBD1. Germline trimming cut 4 bases from V and 0 bases from J; bases unmatched to any gene: 4. The germline CDR1 and CDR2 sequences are SGHTS and YDEGEE. This CDR3 is built from 15 residues. CDR3 in amino acids: CASSRGQISYNEQFF. The CDR3 DNA sequence: TGTGCCAGCAGCCGGGGACAGATCTCCTACAATGAGCAGTTCTTC.